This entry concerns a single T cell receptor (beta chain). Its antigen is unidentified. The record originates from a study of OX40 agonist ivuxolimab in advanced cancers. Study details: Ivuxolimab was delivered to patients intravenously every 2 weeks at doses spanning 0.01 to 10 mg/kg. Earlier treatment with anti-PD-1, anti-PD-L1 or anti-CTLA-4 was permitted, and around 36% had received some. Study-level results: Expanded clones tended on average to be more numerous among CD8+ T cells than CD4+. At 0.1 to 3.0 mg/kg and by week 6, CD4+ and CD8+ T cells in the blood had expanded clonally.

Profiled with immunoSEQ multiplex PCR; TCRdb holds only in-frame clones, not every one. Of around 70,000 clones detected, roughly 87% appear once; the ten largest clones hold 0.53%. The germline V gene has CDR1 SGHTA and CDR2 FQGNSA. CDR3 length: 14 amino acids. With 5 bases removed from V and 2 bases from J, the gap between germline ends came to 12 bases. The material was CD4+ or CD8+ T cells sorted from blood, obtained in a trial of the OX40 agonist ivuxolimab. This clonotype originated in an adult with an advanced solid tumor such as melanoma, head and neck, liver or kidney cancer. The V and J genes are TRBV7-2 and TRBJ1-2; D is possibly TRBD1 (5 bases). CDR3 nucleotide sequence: TGTGCCAGCAGCCGACCGACAGAGAACTATGGCTACACCTTC. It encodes CASSRPTENYGYTF.